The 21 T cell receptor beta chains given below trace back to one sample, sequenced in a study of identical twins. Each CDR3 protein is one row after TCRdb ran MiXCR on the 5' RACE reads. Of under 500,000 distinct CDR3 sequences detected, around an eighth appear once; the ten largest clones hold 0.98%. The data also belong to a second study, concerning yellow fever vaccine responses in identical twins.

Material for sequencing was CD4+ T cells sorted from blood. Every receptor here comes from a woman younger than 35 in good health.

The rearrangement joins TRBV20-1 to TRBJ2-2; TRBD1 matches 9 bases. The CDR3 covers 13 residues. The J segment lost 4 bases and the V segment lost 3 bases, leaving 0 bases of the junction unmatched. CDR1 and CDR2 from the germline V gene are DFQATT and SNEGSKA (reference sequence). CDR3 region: CSARTGGTGELFF. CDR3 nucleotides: TGCAGTGCTAGGACAGGGGGCACCGGGGAGCTGTTTTTT.

The CDR3 loop is CSVSPTSGEETQYF. For the CDR3, the DNA is TGCAGTGTTAGCCCGACTAGCGGGGAAGAGACCCAGTACTTC. The chain employs TRBV20-1 and TRBJ2-5, with TRBD2 identical over 11 bases. V trimming: 7 bases; J trimming: 3 bases; junction bases outside the gene matches: 7. Per germline, CDR1 DFQATT and CDR2 SNEGSKA (reference sequence). This CDR3 region has 14 residues.

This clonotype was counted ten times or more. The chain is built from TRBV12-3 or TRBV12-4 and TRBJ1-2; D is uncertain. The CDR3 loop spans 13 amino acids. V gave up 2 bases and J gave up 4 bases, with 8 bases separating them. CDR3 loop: CASSLRASYGYTF. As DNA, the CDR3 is TGTGCCAGCAGTTTACGGGCTTCCTATGGCTACACCTTC.

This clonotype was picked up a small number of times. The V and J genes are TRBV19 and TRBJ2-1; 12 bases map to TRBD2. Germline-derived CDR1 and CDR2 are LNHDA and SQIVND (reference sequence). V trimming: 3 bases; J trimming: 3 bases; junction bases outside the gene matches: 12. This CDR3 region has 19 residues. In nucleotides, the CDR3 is TGTGCCAGTAGTATCGGGTTGGCTCTAGCGGGAGGGAGCTACAATGAGCAGTTCTTC. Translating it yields CASSIGLALAGGSYNEQFF.

DNA of the CDR3: TGTGCCATCACCGGAAGCGGGACATCCTACAATGAGCAGTTCTTC. This codes for CAITGSGTSYNEQFF. The chain carries TRBV10-3 and TRBJ2-1; D might be TRBD2 (7 bases). V lost 7 bases, J lost 1 base, and 14 bases lay in between. CDR1 ENHRY and CDR2 SYGVKD come from the germline V gene. This CDR3 is 15 amino acids long.

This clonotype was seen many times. CDR3 protein: CASSLYHRVDGYTF. CDR3 coding DNA: TGTGCCAGCAGTTTGTACCACAGGGTTGATGGCTACACCTTC. The chain has TRBV28 and TRBJ1-2; possibly TRBD1 for D (6 bases). CDR3 length: 14 residues. The ends were cut back, 3 bases at V and 6 bases at J, with 14 bases in the middle. In germline, CDR1 is MDHEN, CDR2 SYDVKM.

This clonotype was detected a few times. The CDR3 reads CASRGTQKVETQYF. The CDR3 DNA is TGTGCCAGCAGAGGGACCCAGAAGGTAGAGACCCAGTACTTC. The V gene is TRBV25-1, the J gene TRBJ2-5; TRBD1 or TRBD2 may be the D gene (5 bases each). Germline V gene sequence: CDR1 MGHDK, CDR2 SYGVNS. Between the trimmed V and J ends, which lost 6 bases and 4 bases, there was a span of 15 bases. The CDR3 consists of 14 residues. Together with reference TRBV25-1 and TRBJ2-5, the CDR3 gives the full variable domain: EADIYQTPRYLVIGTGKKITLECSQTMGHDKMYWYQQDPGMELHLIHYSYGVNSTEKGDLSSESTVSRIRTEHFPLTLESARPSHTSQYLCASRGTQKVETQYFGPGTRLLVL.

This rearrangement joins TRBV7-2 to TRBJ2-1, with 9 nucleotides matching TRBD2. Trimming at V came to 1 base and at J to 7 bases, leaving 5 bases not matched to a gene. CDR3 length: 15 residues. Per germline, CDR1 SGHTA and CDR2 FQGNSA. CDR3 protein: CASSLVRGGVNEQFF. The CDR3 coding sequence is TGTGCCAGCAGCTTAGTGCGGGGGGGGGTAAATGAGCAGTTCTTC.

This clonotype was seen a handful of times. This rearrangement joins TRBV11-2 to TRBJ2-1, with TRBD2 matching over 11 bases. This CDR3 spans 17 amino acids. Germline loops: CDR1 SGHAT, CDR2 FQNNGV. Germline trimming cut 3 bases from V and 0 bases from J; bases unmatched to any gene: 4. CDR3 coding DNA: TGTGCCAGCAGCTTTACTAGCGGGGGAATCTCCTACAATGAGCAGTTCTTC. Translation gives CASSFTSGGISYNEQFF. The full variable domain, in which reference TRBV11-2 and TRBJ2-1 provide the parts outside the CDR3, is EAGVAQSPRYKIIEKRQSVAFWCNPISGHATLYWYQQILGQGPKLLIQFQNNGVVDDSQLPKDRFSAERLKGVDSTLKIQPAKLEDSAVYLCASSFTSGGISYNEQFFGPGTRLTVL.

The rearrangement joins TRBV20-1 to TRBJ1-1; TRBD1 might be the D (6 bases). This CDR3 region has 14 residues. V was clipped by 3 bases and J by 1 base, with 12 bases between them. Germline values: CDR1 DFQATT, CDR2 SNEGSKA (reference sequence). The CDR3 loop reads CSARDSKSNTEAFF. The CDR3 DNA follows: TGCAGTGCTAGGGACAGTAAGTCGAACACTGAAGCTTTCTTT.

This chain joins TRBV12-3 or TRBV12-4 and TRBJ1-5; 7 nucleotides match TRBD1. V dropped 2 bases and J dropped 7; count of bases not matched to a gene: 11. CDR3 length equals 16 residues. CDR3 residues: CASSLRGRQGGQPQHF. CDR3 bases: TGTGCCAGCAGTTTACGAGGGCGACAGGGAGGACAGCCCCAGCATTTT.

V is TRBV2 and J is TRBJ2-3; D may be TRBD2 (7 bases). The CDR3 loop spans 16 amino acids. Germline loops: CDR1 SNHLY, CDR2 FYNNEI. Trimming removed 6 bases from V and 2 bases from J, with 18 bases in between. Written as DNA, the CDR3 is TGTGCCAGCAGAGGGGGGGCGGGGGTATACACAGATACGCAGTATTTT. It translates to CASRGGAGVYTDTQYF. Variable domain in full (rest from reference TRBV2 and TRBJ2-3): EPEVTQTPSHQVTQMGQEVILRCVPISNHLYFYWYRQILGQKVEFLVSFYNNEISEKSEIFDDQFSVERPDGSNFTLKIRSTKLEDSAMYFCASRGGAGVYTDTQYFGPGTRLTVL.

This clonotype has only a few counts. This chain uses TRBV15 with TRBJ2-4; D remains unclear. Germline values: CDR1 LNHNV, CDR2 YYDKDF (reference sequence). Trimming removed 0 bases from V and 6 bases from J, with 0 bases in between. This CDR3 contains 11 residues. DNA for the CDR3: TGTGCCACCAGCAGAGAAAACATTCAGTACTTC. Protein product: CATSRENIQYF.

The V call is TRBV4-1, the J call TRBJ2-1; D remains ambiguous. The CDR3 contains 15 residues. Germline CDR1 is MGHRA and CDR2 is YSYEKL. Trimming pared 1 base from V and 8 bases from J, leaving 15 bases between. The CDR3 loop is CASSQGSRRRDEQFF. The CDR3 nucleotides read TGCGCCAGCAGCCAAGGAAGTCGCCGTCGTGATGAGCAGTTCTTC.

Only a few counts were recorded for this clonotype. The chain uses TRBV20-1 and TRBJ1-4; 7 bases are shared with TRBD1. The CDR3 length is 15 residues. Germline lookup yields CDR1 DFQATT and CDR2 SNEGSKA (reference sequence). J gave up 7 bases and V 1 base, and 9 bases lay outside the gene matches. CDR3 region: CSARGVAGGPEKLFF. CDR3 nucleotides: TGCAGTGCTAGAGGCGTAGCAGGGGGTCCTGAAAAACTGTTTTTT.

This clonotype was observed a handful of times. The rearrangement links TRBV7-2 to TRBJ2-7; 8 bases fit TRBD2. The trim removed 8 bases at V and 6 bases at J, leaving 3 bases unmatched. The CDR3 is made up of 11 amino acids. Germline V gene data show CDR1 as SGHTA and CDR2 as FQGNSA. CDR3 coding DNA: TGTGCCAGCGGGGCGGGAGGCGAGCAGTACTTC. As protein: CASGAGGEQYF.

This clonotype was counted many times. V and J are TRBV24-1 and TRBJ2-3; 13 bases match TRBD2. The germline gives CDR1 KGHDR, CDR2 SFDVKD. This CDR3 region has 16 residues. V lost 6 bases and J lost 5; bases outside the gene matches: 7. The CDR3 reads CATSLPGLAGRDTQYF. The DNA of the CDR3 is TGTGCCACCAGTTTGCCGGGACTAGCGGGAAGAGATACGCAGTATTTT.

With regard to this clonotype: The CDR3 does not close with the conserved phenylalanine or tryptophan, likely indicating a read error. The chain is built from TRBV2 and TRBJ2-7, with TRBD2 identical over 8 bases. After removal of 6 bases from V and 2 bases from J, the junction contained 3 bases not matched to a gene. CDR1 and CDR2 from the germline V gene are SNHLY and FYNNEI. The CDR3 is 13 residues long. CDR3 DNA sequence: TGTGCCAGCAGCACGGGACTAGCCTACGAGCAGTACTCC. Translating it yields CASSTGLAYEQYS.

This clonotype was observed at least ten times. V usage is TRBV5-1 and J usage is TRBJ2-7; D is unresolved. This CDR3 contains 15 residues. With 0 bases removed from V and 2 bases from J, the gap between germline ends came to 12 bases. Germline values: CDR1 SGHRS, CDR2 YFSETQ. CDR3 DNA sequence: TGCGCCAGCAGCTTGGTGAGTGGAGTACCCTACGAGCAGTACTTC. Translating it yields CASSLVSGVPYEQYF.

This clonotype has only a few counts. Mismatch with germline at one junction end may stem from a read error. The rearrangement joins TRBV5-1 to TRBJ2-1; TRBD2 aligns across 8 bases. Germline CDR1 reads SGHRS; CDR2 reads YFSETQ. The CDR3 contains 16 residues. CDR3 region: CASSLETAGGGNKQFF. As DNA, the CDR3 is TGCGCCAGCAGCTTGGAGACGGCGGGAGGAGGCAATAAGCAGTTCTTC.

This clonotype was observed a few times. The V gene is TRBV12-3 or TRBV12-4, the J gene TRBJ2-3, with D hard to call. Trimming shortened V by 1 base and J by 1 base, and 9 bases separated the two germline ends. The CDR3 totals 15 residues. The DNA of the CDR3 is TGTGCCAGCAGTTTAGACGACTCTGGCACAGATACGCAGTATTTT. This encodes CASSLDDSGTDTQYF.